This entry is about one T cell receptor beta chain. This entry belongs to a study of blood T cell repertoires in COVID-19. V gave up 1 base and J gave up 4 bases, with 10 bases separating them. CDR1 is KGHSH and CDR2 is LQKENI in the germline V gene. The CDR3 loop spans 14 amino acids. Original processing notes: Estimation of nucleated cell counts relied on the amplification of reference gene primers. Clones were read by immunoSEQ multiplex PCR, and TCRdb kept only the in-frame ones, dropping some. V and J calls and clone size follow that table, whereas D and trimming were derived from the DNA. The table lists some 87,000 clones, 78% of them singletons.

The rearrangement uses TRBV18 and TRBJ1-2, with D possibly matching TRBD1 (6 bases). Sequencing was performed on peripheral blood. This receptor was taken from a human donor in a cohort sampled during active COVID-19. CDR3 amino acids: CASSPLGAIYGYTF. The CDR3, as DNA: TGTGCCAGCTCACCACTGGGGGCAATCTATGGCTACACCTTC.